The rows below give T cell receptor beta chains drawn from one sample of a study of T cells in tuberculosis. Measured with immunoSEQ multiplex PCR; TCRdb has only the in-frame clones, and not every one. The profile shows some 90,000 clones, roughly 91% of them singletons. Sequencing was performed on CD1b-GMM tetramer-negative cells sorted from PBMCs. These receptors all come from an adult woman with latent tuberculosis. The CDR3 runs from the conserved cysteine through the conserved F or W. The D gene is left open where the match is weak. Clone size is given for some rows only: seen once, a few or many times, or a class if the clone is expanded.

NA	NA	TRBV6-5	TRBJ2-2	CASSYTGRDTGELFF	TGTGCCAGCAGTTACACAGGGAGGGACACCGGGGAGCTGTTTTTT
once	TRBD1	TRBV25-1	TRBJ1-4	CASSGQGRDEKLFF	TGTGCCAGCAGTGGACAGGGGAGGGATGAAAAACTGTTTTTT
NA	TRBD1	TRBV7-2	TRBJ1-4	CASSLASDRFNEKLFF	TGTGCCAGCAGCTTAGCCTCGGACAGGTTTAATGAAAAACTGTTTTTT
NA	NA	TRBV14	TRBJ2-3	CASSQDLGRIGDTQYF	TGTGCCAGCAGCCAAGATCTTGGCAGGATTGGAGATACGCAGTATTTT
once	TRBD2	TRBV15	TRBJ2-3	CATSRDGTSGADTQYF	TGTGCCACCAGCAGAGACGGGACTAGCGGGGCAGATACGCAGTATTTT
NA	NA	TRBV6-5	TRBJ1-1	CASSYGAGGNTEAFF	TGTGCCAGCAGTTACGGCGCAGGAGGGAACACTGAAGCTTTCTTT
NA	NA	TRBV18	TRBJ1-5	CASSPQGRGQPQHF	TGTGCCAGCTCACCCCAGGGAAGGGGTCAGCCCCAGCATTTT
NA	TRBD1	TRBV2	TRBJ2-5	CASSGDRTPQETQYF	TGTGCCAGCAGTGGGGACAGGACGCCCCAAGAGACCCAGTACTTC
once	NA	TRBV28	TRBJ1-6	CASSFVTATVHYNSPLHF	TGTGCCAGCAGTTTTGTGACAGCCACCGTTCATTATAATTCACCCCTCCACTTT
NA	NA	TRBV7-2	TRBJ1-2	CASSLVNRAHTF	TGTGCCAGCAGCTTAGTTAACAGGGCTCACACCTTC
NA	NA	TRBV9	TRBJ1-6	CASSVGGYDNSPLHF	TGTGCCAGCAGCGTAGGCGGGTACGATAATTCACCCCTCCACTTT
NA	NA	TRBV7-8	TRBJ2-2	CASSPRVRGRNTGELFF	TGTGCCAGCAGCCCCAGAGTTAGGGGCAGGAACACCGGGGAGCTGTTTTTT
NA	TRBD2	TRBV5-5	TRBJ2-6	CASSLKSSGASGANVLTF	TGTGCCAGCAGCTTGAAGTCTAGCGGAGCCTCTGGGGCCAACGTCCTGACTTTC
once	NA	TRBV11-2	TRBJ2-1	CASSSDNEQFF	TGTGCCAGCAGCTCCGACAATGAGCAGTTCTTC
NA	TRBD2	TRBV4-2	TRBJ2-1	CASSADGTTHNEQFF	TGTGCCAGCAGCGCCGACGGGACTACTCACAATGAGCAGTTCTTC
once	NA	TRBV11-2	TRBJ2-7	CASSLGTGVGYEQYF	TGTGCCAGCAGCTTAGGAACAGGAGTGGGATACGAGCAGTACTTC
NA	TRBD2	TRBV27	TRBJ2-7	CASSPDLSGASYEQYF	TGTGCCAGCAGTCCCGACCTGAGCGGGGCCTCCTACGAGCAGTACTTC
NA	NA	TRBV7-3	TRBJ2-3	CASSSGRWGGTDTQYF	TGTGCCAGCAGCTCAGGCAGGTGGGGGGGCACAGATACGCAGTATTTT
NA	TRBD1	TRBV29-1	TRBJ1-1	CSVGPDRGLGEAFF	TGCAGCGTTGGCCCAGACAGGGGGCTCGGTGAAGCTTTCTTT
NA	NA	TRBV15	TRBJ2-3	CATSRDPPGAVGDTQYF	TGTGCCACCAGCAGAGACCCGCCAGGGGCGGTGGGAGATACGCAGTATTTT
NA	NA	TRBV2	TRBJ2-5	CASSASRVRETQYF	TGTGCCAGCAGTGCGAGCAGGGTTCGTGAGACCCAGTACTTC
NA	NA	TRBV7-3	TRBJ2-2	CASSLTVGELFF	TGTGCCAGCAGCTTAACCGTCGGGGAGCTGTTTTTT
NA	TRBD2	TRBV9	TRBJ2-3	CASSALSGGNTDTQYF	TGTGCCAGCAGCGCCCTGAGCGGGGGGAACACAGATACGCAGTATTTT
NA	NA	TRBV9	TRBJ2-3	CASSVDNLDTQYF	TGTGCCAGCAGCGTCGACAACTTGGATACGCAGTATTTT
NA	NA	TRBV6-1	TRBJ2-6	CASSEWAGQSSGANVLTF	TGTGCCAGCAGTGAATGGGCGGGTCAGAGCTCTGGGGCCAACGTCCTGACTTTC
NA	TRBD2	TRBV5-4	TRBJ2-5	CASGLVSGGASGKTQYF	TGTGCCAGCGGCTTGGTTAGCGGGGGGGCCAGTGGGAAGACCCAGTACTTC